The 26 T cell receptor beta chains reported below all come from one sample, sequenced in a study of regulatory T cells in long-lasting Graves disease (dated by TCRdb to about 2021). Library construction relied on multiplex PCR. Sequencing relied on an Illumina HiSeq 4000. To build TCR beta libraries, CDR3 regions were amplified by Arm-PCR using iRepertoire HTBI primers. In-frame beta chains were kept once TCRdb had trimmed the public reads at Q25 with fastp and called clones with MiXCR. Rows with one shared CDR3 protein collapse into an entry with the most common genes and DNA. This sample comprises about 220,000 distinct CDR3 sequences, roughly 19% of them detected only once. Roughly 12% of the sample lies in the top ten. In light of the paper, this sample's time point label describes: newly diagnosed GD, antithyroid drugs for less than 3 months. For both TCR sequencing and RNA sequencing, RNA was extracted from PBMCs using TRIzol.

Another study also made use of these data, one on T cells in Graves' hyperthyroidism and ophthalmopathy.

The material was peripheral blood mononuclear cells (PBMCs), obtained at new diagnosis, from a patient treated with antithyroid drugs. These receptors were collected from a woman in her twenties or thirties with Graves disease. Donor details come from another sample of the same person, matched by shared clones.

The rearrangement links TRBV28 to TRBJ1-2; 10 bases match TRBD1. Trimming took 9 bases from V and 7 from J; bases not matched to a gene: 17. Germline assignment: CDR1 MDHEN and CDR2 SYDVKM. The CDR3 runs to 16 residues. The CDR3 sequence is CASTRTGGQSLGGYTF. CDR3 nucleotides: TGTGCCAGTACTCGGACAGGGGGGCAGTCGTTGGGTGGCTACACCTTC.

This clonotype was recorded many times. The chain uses TRBV11-2 and TRBJ1-2; D gene unclear. Per germline, CDR1 SGHAT and CDR2 FQNNGV. The CDR3 has 14 amino acids. V was pared by 1 base and J by 4 bases, with 10 bases between. CDR3 coding DNA: TGTGCCAGCAGCTTAGCTAGGAAGCCCTATGGCTACACCTTC. It specifies CASSLARKPYGYTF.

This chain connects TRBV6-5 to TRBJ2-3, with 16 bases identical to TRBD2. The junction had 3 bases not matched to a gene; V was cut back by 0 bases and J by 3 bases. This CDR3 is 18 amino acids long. Germline assignment: CDR1 MNHEY and CDR2 SVGAGI. The CDR3 bases are TGTGCCAGCAGTTACTCGGGGACTAGCGGGGGGGCGACAGATACGCAGTATTTT. Amino acid sequence: CASSYSGTSGGATDTQYF.

This chain connects TRBV28 to TRBJ2-7; D uncertain. The V end lost 7 bases, the J end lost 0 bases, and 16 bases lay between the germline ends. The CDR3 extends over 15 amino acids. Germline CDR1 is MDHEN and CDR2 is SYDVKM. Written as DNA, the CDR3 is TGTGCCAGCACCCCCGGGTGGGCGAGCTCCTACGAGCAGTACTTC. Translating it yields CASTPGWASSYEQYF.

In its sample, this clonotype was seen many times. The V gene is TRBV20-1, the J gene TRBJ2-7; TRBD1 is a possible D gene (6 bases). V lost 6 bases, J lost 3 bases, and 15 bases lay in between. CDR1 and CDR2 from the germline V gene are DFQATT and SNEGSKA (reference sequence). The CDR3 has 13 residues. CDR3 region: CSARTDRNYEQYF. The DNA for the CDR3 is TGCAGTGCCCGGACAGACCGGAACTACGAGCAGTACTTC.

This clonotype was counted many times. The chain links TRBV11-3 to TRBJ2-1; D may correspond to TRBD1 or TRBD2 (5 bases each). The CDR3 has 15 amino acids. V was pared by 5 bases and J by 2 bases, with 13 bases between. The germline CDR1 and CDR2 sequences are SGHNT and YENEEA. The CDR3 reads CASSLRDGTYNEQFF. In nucleotides, the CDR3 is TGTGCCAGCAGCCTCCGGGACGGGACCTACAATGAGCAGTTCTTC.

The rearrangement links TRBV18 to TRBJ1-2, with TRBD1 matching 10 bases. The length of the CDR3 is 14 residues. Germline assignment: CDR1 KGHSH and CDR2 LQKENI. After removal of 2 bases from V and 8 bases from J, the junction contained 5 bases not matched to a gene. The chain's CDR3 is CASSPRQGAEGYTF. For the CDR3, the DNA is TGTGCCAGCTCACCAAGACAGGGGGCGGAAGGCTACACCTTC. The full variable domain, its missing parts supplied by reference TRBV18 and TRBJ1-2, is NAGVMQNPRHLVRRRGQEARLRCSPMKGHSHVYWYRQLPEEGLKFMVYLQKENIIDESGMPKERFSAEFPKEGPSILRIQQVVRGDSAAYFCASSPRQGAEGYTFGSGTRLTVV.

The gene calls are TRBV2 and TRBJ2-5; 8 bases are a match to TRBD1. Trimming at V came to 6 bases and at J to 3 bases, leaving 15 bases not matched to a gene. Per the germline V gene, CDR1 is SNHLY and CDR2 is FYNNEI. The length of the CDR3 is 17 residues. The CDR3 nucleotides read TGTGCCAGCAGGCCCGGACAGGGTCGTAGGCGGGAAGAGACCCAGTACTTC. Protein sequence: CASRPGQGRRREETQYF.

This clonotype was observed at least ten times. The chain uses TRBV20-1 and TRBJ2-3; 12 nucleotides line up with TRBD2. The CDR3 covers 15 residues. CDR1 is DFQATT, CDR2 SNEGSKA, per germline (reference sequence). V was pared by 2 bases and J by 6 bases, with 6 bases of the junction left unmatched. The CDR3: CSARSTSGGKDTQYF. CDR3 coding DNA: TGCAGTGCTAGAAGTACTAGCGGGGGGAAGGATACGCAGTATTTT.

This clonotype was observed at least ten times. V and J are TRBV19 and TRBJ2-1; 10 bases map to TRBD2. CDR3 length: 15 amino acids. With 4 bases clipped from V and 6 bases from J, the junction kept 6 bases outside the gene matches. Germline CDR1 is LNHDA and CDR2 is SQIVND (reference sequence). For the CDR3, the DNA is TGTGCCAGTAGTAAACTAGCGGGATCCCTCAATGAGCAGTTCTTC. Its translation: CASSKLAGSLNEQFF. The whole variable domain, filled in from reference TRBV19 and TRBJ2-1, reads DGGITQSPKYLFRKEGQNVTLSCEQNLNHDAMYWYRQDPGQGLRLIYYSQIVNDFQKGDIAEGYSVSREKKESFPLTVTSAQKNPTAFYLCASSKLAGSLNEQFFGPGTRLTVL.

In this sample, this clonotype turned up many times. CDR3 region: CATPARSGMGVYYGYTF. CDR3 coding DNA: TGTGCCACCCCAGCCCGAAGTGGGATGGGGGTATACTATGGCTACACCTTC. The gene calls are TRBV6-1 and TRBJ1-2, with D perhaps TRBD1 (5 bases). The CDR3 has 17 amino acids. Germline V CDR1 and CDR2: MNHNS, SASEGT. Trimming shortened V by 10 bases and J by 3 bases, and 27 bases separated the two germline ends.

This clonotype was observed at least ten times. The V call is TRBV24-1, the J call TRBJ2-5, with D tentatively TRBD1 or TRBD2 (6 bases each). This CDR3 has 17 residues. CDR1 is KGHDR and CDR2 is SFDVKD in the germline V gene. V was trimmed by 0 bases and J by 1 base, leaving 14 bases between them. The CDR3 DNA sequence: TGTGCCACCAGTGATTTGATGCGGGAAGGGGGCCAAGAGACCCAGTACTTC. Translated, it gives CATSDLMREGGQETQYF.

This clonotype was found many times. The chain combines TRBV15 with TRBJ1-2; no firm D call. Between the trimmed V and J ends, which lost 6 bases and 0 bases, there was a span of 11 bases. The CDR3 length is 14 residues. The germline V gene has CDR1 LNHNV and CDR2 YYDKDF (reference sequence). The CDR3 DNA follows: TGTGCCACCAGGGCGGTTGGTACTAACTATGGCTACACCTTC. It codes for CATRAVGTNYGYTF.

This clonotype was seen many times. V usage is TRBV12-3 or TRBV12-4 and J usage is TRBJ1-5; D remains unclear. The CDR3 totals 14 residues. V lost 6 bases and J 6 bases, leaving 15 bases between the germline ends. The CDR3 DNA is TGTGCCAGCAGGTTGACGGATCTGGGTCAGCCCCAGCATTTT. Residues: CASRLTDLGQPQHF.

This clonotype has a count of ten or more. The rearrangement joins TRBV4-1 to TRBJ1-1; the D gene is possibly TRBD1 (5 bases). This CDR3 contains 15 residues. Germline CDR1 is MGHRA and CDR2 is YSYEKL. The V and J ends lost 1 base and 7 bases respectively, with 16 bases between them. The CDR3 nucleotides read TGCGCCAGCAGCCAAGTTACCGGGACCTCCGGTGAAGCTTTCTTT. It codes for CASSQVTGTSGEAFF.

In its sample, this clonotype was seen a few times. The V and J genes are TRBV20-1 and TRBJ2-3; no clear D gene. The germline gives CDR1 DFQATT, CDR2 SNEGSKA (reference sequence). This CDR3 is built from 13 residues. The V end lost 1 base, the J end lost 0 bases, and 5 bases lay between the germline ends. The DNA of the CDR3 is TGCAGTGCTAGAGTTTCTAGCACAGATACGCAGTATTTT. It is translated as CSARVSSTDTQYF.

This clonotype was seen at least ten times. This chain connects TRBV2 to TRBJ1-3, with unresolved D. Per germline, CDR1 SNHLY and CDR2 FYNNEI. CDR3 size: 11 residues. For the CDR3, the DNA is TGTGCGCAGCAATCAGGAAACACCATATATTTT. Protein product: CAQQSGNTIYF.

Many counts were recorded for this clonotype. This sequence joins TRBV20-1 and TRBJ2-5, with D possibly TRBD2 on 5 matching bases. The CDR3 contains 13 residues. Germline V CDR1 and CDR2: DFQATT, SNEGSKA (reference sequence). Trimming pared 2 bases from V and 0 bases from J, leaving 7 bases between. The CDR3 is CSARRGNQETQYF. The CDR3 nucleotides read TGCAGTGCTAGACGGGGTAACCAAGAGACCCAGTACTTC.

This clonotype appeared many times. This chain joins TRBV6-5 and TRBJ1-4; a possible D gene is TRBD1 (6 bases). The V gene's germline CDR1 is MNHEY and CDR2 SVGAGI. Trimming cost V 0 bases and J 11 bases, with 22 bases left between them. This CDR3 has 17 amino acids. CDR3 sequence reads: CASSYSTEGGGEGKLFF. DNA of the CDR3: TGTGCCAGCAGTTACTCCACCGAGGGGGGGGGAGAAGGGAAACTGTTTTTT.

This clonotype showed up many times. J is TRBJ2-7 and V is TRBV30; 7 bases fit TRBD1. Germline V CDR1 and CDR2: GTSNPN, SVGIG (reference sequence). The V gene end was trimmed by 0 bases and the J gene end by 6 bases; junction bases not matched to a gene: 5. CDR3 size: 13 residues. CDR3 residues: CAWSVRTGGEQYF. DNA of the CDR3: TGTGCCTGGAGTGTCCGGACAGGTGGCGAGCAGTACTTC.

This clonotype was observed many times. The chain has TRBV6-1 and TRBJ2-1, with TRBD2 identical over 11 bases. The germline gives CDR1 MNHNS, CDR2 SASEGT. J gave up 8 bases and V 5 bases, and 8 bases lay outside the gene matches. The CDR3 is 15 residues long. CDR3 region: CASSRLAGGRDEQFF. The CDR3 bases are TGTGCCAGCAGTCGTCTAGCGGGAGGTCGGGATGAGCAGTTCTTC.

The chain recombines TRBV28 with TRBJ1-2; 10 nucleotides align to TRBD1. Germline V CDR1 and CDR2: MDHEN, SYDVKM. V gave up 5 bases and J gave up 7 bases; unmatched junction bases: 7. The CDR3 extends over 14 amino acids. The CDR3 region is CASSRQGAMGGYTF. The CDR3 region has the DNA TGTGCCAGCAGTCGACAGGGGGCGATGGGTGGCTACACCTTC.

This clonotype was counted many times. The chain is built from TRBV2 and TRBJ2-3; TRBD1 agrees at 9 bases. Germline V gene lookup returns CDR1 SNHLY and CDR2 FYNNEI. This CDR3 region has 15 residues. Germline trimming cut 8 bases from V and 4 bases from J; bases unmatched to any gene: 10. The CDR3 region has the DNA TGTGCCAGCCTCCTGGGACAGGGTAATGCAGATACGCAGTATTTT. Encoded protein: CASLLGQGNADTQYF.

This clonotype was seen repeatedly, ten times or more. J is TRBJ2-3 and V is TRBV6-2 or TRBV6-3; 7 positions agree with TRBD1. V dropped 8 bases and J dropped 2; count of bases not matched to a gene: 13. The CDR3 covers 16 residues. Germline V CDR1 and CDR2: MNHEY, SVGEGT. CDR3 coding DNA: TGTGCCAGCTTCCCCCTTACTAGGGGGCCCACAGATACGCAGTATTTT. Translated: CASFPLTRGPTDTQYF.

This clonotype was counted at least ten times. The chain employs TRBV7-8 and TRBJ1-6, with TRBD1 matching 9 bases. The ends lost 2 bases at V and 4 bases at J; junction bases unmatched: 6. Germline CDR1 reads SGHVS; CDR2 reads FQNEAQ. The CDR3 runs to 17 residues. CDR3 amino acids: CASSLLGQGPYNSPLHF. DNA for the CDR3: TGTGCCAGCAGCTTATTGGGACAGGGCCCTTATAATTCACCCCTCCACTTT. Together with reference TRBV7-8 and TRBJ1-6, the CDR3 gives the full variable domain: GAGVSQSPRYKVAKRGQDVALRCDPISGHVSLFWYQQALGQGPEFLTYFQNEAQLDKSGLPSDRFFAERPEGSVSTLKIQRTQQEDSAVYLCASSLLGQGPYNSPLHFGNGTRLTVT.

This clonotype was observed at least ten times. The V gene is TRBV6-5, the J gene TRBJ1-6; D possibly corresponds to TRBD1 (5 bases). Germline lookup yields CDR1 MNHEY and CDR2 SVGAGI. The CDR3 has 15 residues. Trimming removed 0 bases from V and 8 bases from J, with 11 bases in between. CDR3 nucleotides: TGTGCCAGCAGTTACTCAATCAGAGGGGATTCACCCCTCCACTTT. Amino acid sequence: CASSYSIRGDSPLHF.